Given below is one T cell receptor beta chain in context. This CDR3 is 19 amino acids long. From germline, CDR1 is SGHDT and CDR2 YYEEEE. V was pared by 2 bases and J by 2 bases, with 15 bases of the junction left unmatched. This record comes from a study of identical twins. TCRdb analysed the 5' RACE reads with MiXCR anew, one entry per CDR3 protein. The data hold under 300,000 distinct CDR3 sequences, with 9.5% to 15% observed a single time. These sequences were also reported in another study, on yellow fever vaccine responses in identical twins.

The sequence derives from a woman aged 18-29 years in good health. Sequences were obtained from memory (CD45RO+) T cells sorted from blood. The chain uses TRBV5-6 and TRBJ2-3; 9 positions match TRBD2. Here the CDR3 reads CASSLFAGGPPASTDTQYF. The CDR3 nucleotides are TGTGCCAGCAGCTTATTCGCGGGAGGGCCGCCAGCCTCCACAGATACGCAGTATTTT. The full variable domain, completed using reference TRBV5-6 and TRBJ2-3, is DAGVTQSPTHLIKTRGQQVTLRCSPKSGHDTVSWYQQALGQGPQFIFQYYEEEERQRGNFPDRFSGHQFPNYSSELNVNALLLGDSALYLCASSLFAGGPPASTDTQYFGPGTRLTVL.